Below, one T cell receptor beta chain is given with its context. Germline loops: CDR1 LGHNA, CDR2 YSLEER. CDR3 length: 15 amino acids. The V gene lost 0 bases and the J gene lost 3 bases, with 11 bases spanning the gap. Each CDR3 protein is one row after TCRdb ran MiXCR on the 5' RACE reads. The sample contains more than 45,000 distinct CDR3 sequences, roughly 30% of which appear only once. This TCR was sampled from a female donor with breast cancer. This chain links TRBV4-3 with TRBJ1-2; possibly TRBD1 for D (6 bases). Sequencing used tumor-infiltrating memory CD4+ T cells sorted from the breast tumor. Subset given: memory CD4+ T cells, CD4+CD45RO+CD25-. The CDR3 bases are TGCGCCAGCAGCCAAGAGCTGGGGGGCTACTATGGCTACACCTTC. Protein product: CASSQELGGYYGYTF.